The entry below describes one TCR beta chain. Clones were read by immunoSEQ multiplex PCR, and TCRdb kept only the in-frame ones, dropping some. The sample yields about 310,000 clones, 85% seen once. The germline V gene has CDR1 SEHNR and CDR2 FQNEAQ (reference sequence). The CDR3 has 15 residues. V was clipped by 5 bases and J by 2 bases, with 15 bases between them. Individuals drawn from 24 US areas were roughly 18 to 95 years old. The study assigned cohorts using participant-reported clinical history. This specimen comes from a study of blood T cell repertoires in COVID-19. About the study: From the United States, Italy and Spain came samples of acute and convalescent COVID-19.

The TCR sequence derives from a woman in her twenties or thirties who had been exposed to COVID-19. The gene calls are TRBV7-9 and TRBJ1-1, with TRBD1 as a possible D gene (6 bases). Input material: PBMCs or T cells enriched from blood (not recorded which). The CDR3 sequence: CASSIMTGINTEAFF. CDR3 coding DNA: TGTGCCAGCAGCATAATGACAGGAATTAACACTGAAGCTTTCTTT.